The T cell receptor beta chain under discussion was sequenced for a study of T cell responses to AZD1222 COVID-19 vaccine. As for the study in general: Second-dose recipients at about 4 or about 12 weeks were treated as one pooled group.

The study's findings and limits: The donor group comprised mostly white British people and more females; the analysis possibly underestimated clonal diversity. There were vaccine-associated CD4 TCRs across spike, dominant at 160-218 and 743-854. Sampling that yielded the repertoires occurred only after the peak T cell response.

Produced via immunoSEQ multiplex PCR; TCRdb's table is partial and in-frame only. The sample carries about 140,000 clones, 92% recorded once. Worth noting for this clone: Its specificity is unknown.

The germline gives CDR1 LGHDT, CDR2 YNNKEL (reference sequence). V dropped 3 bases and J dropped 2 bases, with 10 bases sitting between them. The CDR3 runs to 14 residues. The receptor's source is an adult in good health. V and J are TRBV3-1 (or the pseudogene TRBV3-2) and TRBJ1-1; D unresolved. This sample comprised peripheral blood, obtained on day 0 of AZD1222 vaccination. CDR3 protein: CASSHGPANTEAFF. The CDR3 region has the DNA TGTGCCAGCAGCCATGGACCCGCCAACACTGAAGCTTTCTTT.